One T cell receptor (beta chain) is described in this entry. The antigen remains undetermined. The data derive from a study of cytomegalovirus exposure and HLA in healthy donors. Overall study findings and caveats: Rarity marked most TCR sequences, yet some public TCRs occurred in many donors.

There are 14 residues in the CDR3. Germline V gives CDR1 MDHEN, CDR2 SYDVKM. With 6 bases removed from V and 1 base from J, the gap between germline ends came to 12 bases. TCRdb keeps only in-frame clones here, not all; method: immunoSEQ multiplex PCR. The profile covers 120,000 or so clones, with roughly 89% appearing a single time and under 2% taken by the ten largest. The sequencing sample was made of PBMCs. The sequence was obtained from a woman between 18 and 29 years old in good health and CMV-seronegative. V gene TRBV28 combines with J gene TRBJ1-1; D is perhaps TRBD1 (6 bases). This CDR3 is CASSNRERNTEAFF. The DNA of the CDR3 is TGTGCCAGCAGCAACAGGGAAAGGAACACTGAAGCTTTCTTT.